These 9 T cell receptor beta chains came from one sample sequenced in a study of PD-L1 blockade in urothelial cancer. Time point described: peripheral blood 6 weeks after treatment start. Using immunoSEQ multiplex PCR, the repertoire was profiled, and TCRdb retains in-frame clones only, with some absent. The sample consists of over 70,000 clones, 83% of them appearing once. The material sequenced was PBMCs, taken around atezolizumab (anti-PD-L1) treatment. These receptors were obtained from a man aged 65 to 85 with urothelial cancer.

This clone has only a few counts. Written as DNA, the CDR3 is TGTGCCAGCAGTTTATCGACTAGCGGGGGCGATGAGCAGTTCTTC. It specifies CASSLSTSGGDEQFF. The rearrangement joins TRBV27 to TRBJ2-1; TRBD2 matches at 12 bases. V lost 0 bases and J lost 8; bases outside the gene matches: 2. The CDR3 spans 15 residues. Germline V gene lookup returns CDR1 MNHEY and CDR2 SMNVEV (reference sequence).

This clone has more than one count but fewer than ten. The chain carries TRBV5-1 and TRBJ2-3; D is undetermined. Trimming stripped 0 bases from V and 2 bases from J, with 10 bases between. Germline V gene lookup returns CDR1 SGHRS and CDR2 YFSETQ. The CDR3 consists of 15 residues. This CDR3 reads CASSLAATTTDTQYF. CDR3 sequence (DNA): TGCGCCAGCAGCTTGGCTGCTACTACCACAGATACGCAGTATTTT.

The chain couples TRBV6-1 to TRBJ2-7, with D perhaps matching TRBD1 (6 bases). Trimming removed 0 bases from V and 0 bases from J, with 12 bases in between. This CDR3 has 16 residues. Germline-derived CDR1 and CDR2 are MNHNS and SASEGT. The CDR3 spells CASSEALGTPSYEQYF. The CDR3 DNA reads as TGTGCCAGCAGTGAAGCGCTTGGGACACCCTCCTACGAGCAGTACTTC.

The genes are TRBV6-4 and TRBJ2-3; D is unresolved. V gave up 0 bases and J gave up 1 base, with 5 bases separating them. Germline CDR1 is MRHNA and CDR2 is SNTAGT. This CDR3 is built from 14 residues. In nucleotides, the CDR3 is TGTGCCAGCAGTGACTCGCAGGGCACAGATACGCAGTATTTT. The encoded protein is CASSDSQGTDTQYF.

The chain is built from TRBV13 and TRBJ2-7; 9 nucleotides line up with TRBD2. V dropped 4 bases and J dropped 0; count of bases not matched to a gene: 1. From germline, CDR1 is PRHDT and CDR2 FYEKMQ (reference sequence). This CDR3 has 14 amino acids. The CDR3 DNA follows: TGTGCCAGCAGCTATAGCGGGAGCTCCTACGAGCAGTACTTC. Residues: CASSYSGSSYEQYF.

The chain is built from TRBV5-1 and TRBJ1-4; 7 nucleotides match TRBD1. Germline CDR1 is SGHRS and CDR2 is YFSETQ. This CDR3 has 14 residues. Trimming removed 3 bases from V and 7 bases from J; junction bases left unmatched: 6. CDR3 sequence (DNA): TGCGCCAGCAGCTCCGGGACAGCCGGTGAAAAACTGTTTTTT. Protein: CASSSGTAGEKLFF. The variable domain in full, completed from reference TRBV5-1 and TRBJ1-4, reads KAGVTQTPRYLIKTRGQQVTLSCSPISGHRSVSWYQQTPGQGLQFLFEYFSETQRNKGNFPGRFSGRQFSNSRSEMNVSTLELGDSALYLCASSSGTAGEKLFFGSGTQLSVL.

This clone was picked up many times. V is TRBV4-1 and J is TRBJ2-1; 11 nucleotides match TRBD2. The CDR3 runs 20 residues. After removal of 4 bases from V and 5 bases from J, the junction contained 19 bases not matched to a gene. CDR1 and CDR2 from the germline V gene are MGHRA and YSYEKL. The chain's CDR3 is CASSRFPGLAAIGPDNEQFF. The CDR3 DNA follows: TGCGCCAGCAGCCGATTTCCGGGACTAGCGGCTATTGGTCCCGACAATGAGCAGTTCTTC.

The chain joins TRBV5-5 to TRBJ2-5; 8 positions agree with TRBD2. Trimming removed 2 bases from V and 3 bases from J; junction bases left unmatched: 6. This CDR3 comprises 15 residues. Germline CDR1 and CDR2: SGHKS and YYEKEE (reference sequence). CDR3 protein: CASSLDPAGEETQYF. The CDR3 region has the DNA TGTGCCAGCAGCTTAGACCCAGCGGGGGAAGAGACCCAGTACTTC.

The rearrangement links TRBV7-3 to TRBJ2-1, with a tentative D call TRBD1 (6 bases). The CDR3 sequence is 13 residues long. Trimming left V 3 bases short and J 5 bases short, with 8 bases between. Germline CDR1 SGHTA, CDR2 FQGTGA. DNA for the CDR3: TGTGCCAGCAGCTTTACAGGGAACAATGAGCAGTTCTTC. Amino acids: CASSFTGNNEQFF. Supplemented by reference TRBV7-3 and TRBJ2-1, the full variable domain reads GAGVSQTPSNKVTEKGKYVELRCDPISGHTALYWYRQSLGQGPEFLIYFQGTGAADDSGLPNDRFFAVRPEGSVSTLKIQRTERGDSAVYLCASSFTGNNEQFFGPGTRLTVL.